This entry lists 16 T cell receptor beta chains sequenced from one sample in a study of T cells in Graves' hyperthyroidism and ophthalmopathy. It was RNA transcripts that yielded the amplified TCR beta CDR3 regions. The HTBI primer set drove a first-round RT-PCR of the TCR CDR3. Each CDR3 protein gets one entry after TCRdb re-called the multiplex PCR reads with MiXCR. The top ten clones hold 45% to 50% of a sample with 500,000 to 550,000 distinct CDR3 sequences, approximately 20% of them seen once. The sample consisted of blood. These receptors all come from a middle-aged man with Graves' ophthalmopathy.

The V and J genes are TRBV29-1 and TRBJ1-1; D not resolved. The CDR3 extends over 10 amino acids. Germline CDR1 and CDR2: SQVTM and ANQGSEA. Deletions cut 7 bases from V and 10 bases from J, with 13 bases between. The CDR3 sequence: CSASRLVAFF. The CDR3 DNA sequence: TGCAGCGCCTCACGGCTGGTAGCTTTCTTT.

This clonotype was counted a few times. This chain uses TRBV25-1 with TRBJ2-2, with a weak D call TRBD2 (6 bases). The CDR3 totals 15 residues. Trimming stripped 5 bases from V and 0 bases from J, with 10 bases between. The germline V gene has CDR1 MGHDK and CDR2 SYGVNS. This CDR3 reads CASSLPGANTGELFF. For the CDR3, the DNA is TGTGCCAGCAGTCTTCCGGGAGCGAACACCGGGGAGCTGTTTTTT.

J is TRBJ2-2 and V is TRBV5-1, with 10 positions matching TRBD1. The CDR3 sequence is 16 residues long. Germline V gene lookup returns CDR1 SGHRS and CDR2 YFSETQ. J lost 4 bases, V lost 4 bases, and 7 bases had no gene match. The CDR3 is CASSEGWTGGTGELFF. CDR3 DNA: TGCGCCAGCAGCGAGGGATGGACAGGGGGCACCGGGGAGCTGTTTTTT. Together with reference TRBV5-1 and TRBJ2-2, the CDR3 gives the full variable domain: KAGVTQTPRYLIKTRGQQVTLSCSPISGHRSVSWYQQTPGQGLQFLFEYFSETQRNKGNFPGRFSGRQFSNSRSEMNVSTLELGDSALYLCASSEGWTGGTGELFFGEGSRLTVL.

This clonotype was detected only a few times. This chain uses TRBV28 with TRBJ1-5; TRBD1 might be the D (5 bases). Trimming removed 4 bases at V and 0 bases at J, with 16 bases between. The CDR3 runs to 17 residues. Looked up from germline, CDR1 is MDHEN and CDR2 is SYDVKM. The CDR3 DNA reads TGTGCCAGCAGTTCCGGATACAGGTCAGATAGCAATCAGCCCCAGCATTTT. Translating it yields CASSSGYRSDSNQPQHF.

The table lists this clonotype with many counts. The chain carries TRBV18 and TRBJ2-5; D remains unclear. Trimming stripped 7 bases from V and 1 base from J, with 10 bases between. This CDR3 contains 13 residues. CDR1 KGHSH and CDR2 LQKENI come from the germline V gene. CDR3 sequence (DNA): TGTGCCAGCTGTAAAAATGTCCAAGAGACCCAGTACTTC. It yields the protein CASCKNVQETQYF.

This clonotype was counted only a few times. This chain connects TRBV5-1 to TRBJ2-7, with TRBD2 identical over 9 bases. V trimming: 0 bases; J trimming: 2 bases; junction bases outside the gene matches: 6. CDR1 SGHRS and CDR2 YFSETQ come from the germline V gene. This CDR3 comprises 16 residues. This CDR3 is CASSLALAGGPYEQYF. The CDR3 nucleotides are TGCGCCAGCAGCTTGGCCTTGGCGGGAGGGCCCTACGAGCAGTACTTC.

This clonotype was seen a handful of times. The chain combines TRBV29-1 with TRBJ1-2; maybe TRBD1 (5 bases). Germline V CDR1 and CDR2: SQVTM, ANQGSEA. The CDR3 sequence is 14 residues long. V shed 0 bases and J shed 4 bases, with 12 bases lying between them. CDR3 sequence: CSVEDLTDSYGYTF. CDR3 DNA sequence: TGCAGCGTTGAAGATTTGACAGATTCCTATGGCTACACCTTC.

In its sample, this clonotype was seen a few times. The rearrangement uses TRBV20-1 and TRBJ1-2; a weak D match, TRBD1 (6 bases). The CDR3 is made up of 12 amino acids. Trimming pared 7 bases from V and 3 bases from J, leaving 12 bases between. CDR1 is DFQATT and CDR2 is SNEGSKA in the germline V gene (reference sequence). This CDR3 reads CSVSRTDYGYTF. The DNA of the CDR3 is TGCAGTGTATCCCGGACAGACTATGGCTACACCTTC.

The CDR3 nucleotides are TGTGCCAGTGGTGTGGCGGCTAGCTCCTACAATGAGCAGTTCTTC. It yields the protein CASGVAASSYNEQFF. The chain employs TRBV19 and TRBJ2-1, with D uncertain. Germline V CDR1 and CDR2: LNHDA, SQIVND (reference sequence). The CDR3 spans 15 residues. Trimming stripped 8 bases from V and 0 bases from J, with 14 bases between.

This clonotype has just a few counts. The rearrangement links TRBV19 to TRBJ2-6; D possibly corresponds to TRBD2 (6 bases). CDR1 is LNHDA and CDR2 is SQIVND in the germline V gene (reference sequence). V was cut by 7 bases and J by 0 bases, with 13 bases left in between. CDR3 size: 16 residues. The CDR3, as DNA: TGTGCCAGTACTCGGGACTTGGGCTCTGGGGCCAACGTCCTGACTTTC. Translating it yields CASTRDLGSGANVLTF.

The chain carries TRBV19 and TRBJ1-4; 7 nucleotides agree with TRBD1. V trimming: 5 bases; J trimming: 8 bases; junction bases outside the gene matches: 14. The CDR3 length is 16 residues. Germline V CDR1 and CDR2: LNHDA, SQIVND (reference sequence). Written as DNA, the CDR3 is TGTGCCAGTAGTCGATGGTCCTCCGGGACAGACGAAAAACTGTTTTTT. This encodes CASSRWSSGTDEKLFF.

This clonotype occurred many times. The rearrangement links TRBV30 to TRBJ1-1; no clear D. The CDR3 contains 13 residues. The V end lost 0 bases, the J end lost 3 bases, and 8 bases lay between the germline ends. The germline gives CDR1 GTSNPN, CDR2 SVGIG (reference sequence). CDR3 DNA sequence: TGTGCCTGGAGTGTCTTTAGGTACACTGAAGCTTTCTTT. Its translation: CAWSVFRYTEAFF.

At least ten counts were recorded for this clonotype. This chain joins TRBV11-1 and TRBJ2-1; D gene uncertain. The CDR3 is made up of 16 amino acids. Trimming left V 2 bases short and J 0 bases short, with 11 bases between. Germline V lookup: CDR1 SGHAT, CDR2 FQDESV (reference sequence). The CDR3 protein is CASSLLFTSSYNEQFF. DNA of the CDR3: TGTGCCAGCAGCTTACTCTTCACATCCTCCTACAATGAGCAGTTCTTC.

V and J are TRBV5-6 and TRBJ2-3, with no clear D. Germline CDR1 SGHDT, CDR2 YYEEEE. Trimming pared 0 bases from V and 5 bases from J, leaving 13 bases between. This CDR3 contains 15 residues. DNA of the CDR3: TGTGCCAGCAGCTTGGGGACGGGTGTTTTAGATACGCAGTATTTT. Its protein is CASSLGTGVLDTQYF.

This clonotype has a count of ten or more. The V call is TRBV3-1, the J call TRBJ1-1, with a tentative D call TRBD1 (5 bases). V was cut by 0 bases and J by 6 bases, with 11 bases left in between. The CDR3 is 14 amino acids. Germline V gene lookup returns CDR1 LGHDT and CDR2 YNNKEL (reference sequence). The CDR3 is CASSQEEGFAEAFF. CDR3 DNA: TGTGCCAGCAGCCAAGAGGAGGGGTTCGCTGAAGCTTTCTTT.

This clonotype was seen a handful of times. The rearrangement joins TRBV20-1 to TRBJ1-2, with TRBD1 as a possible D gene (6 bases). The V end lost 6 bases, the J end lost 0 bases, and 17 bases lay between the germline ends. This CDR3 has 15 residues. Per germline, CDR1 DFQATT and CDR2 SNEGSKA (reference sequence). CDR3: CSALMTGQSNYGYTF. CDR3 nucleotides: TGCAGTGCCCTGATGACAGGCCAATCTAACTATGGCTACACCTTC.